This T cell receptor beta chain stems from a study of OX40 agonist ivuxolimab in advanced cancers. For the study at large: Given to patients was ivuxolimab, an agonistic anti-OX40 (CD134) antibody.

The assay was immunoSEQ multiplex PCR, and TCRdb's table has in-frame clones only and misses some. The repertoire holds around 65,000 clones, with about nine tenths as singletons. Study-wide findings and caveats: Partial responders receiving 0.1-3.0 mg/kg showed among the lowest clonal expansion. At 0.1 to 3.0 mg/kg, CD4+ and CD8+ blood T cells expanded clonally by week 6.

Autoimmune disease history or systemic immunosuppression led to patients being barred. CDR1 and CDR2 from the germline V gene are SGDLS and YYNGEE. The CDR3 extends over 16 amino acids. The ends were cut back, 0 bases at V and 2 bases at J, with 12 bases in the middle. A note on this clone: What it recognizes is unknown.

J is TRBJ2-1 and V is TRBV9, with D possibly being TRBD1 or TRBD2 (5 bases each). This sequence was found in an adult with an advanced solid tumor such as melanoma, head and neck, liver or kidney cancer. The material sequenced was CD4+ or CD8+ T cells sorted from blood, taken in a trial of the OX40 agonist ivuxolimab. Here the CDR3 reads CASSVGDGAAYNEQFF. CDR3 coding DNA: TGTGCCAGCAGCGTAGGTGACGGGGCCGCCTACAATGAGCAGTTCTTC.